This passage covers 2 T cell receptor beta chains from one sample sequenced in a study of cytomegalovirus exposure and HLA in healthy donors. Use of 60 Vbeta and 13 Jbeta primers characterized the PCR. Assay used: immunoSEQ multiplex PCR; TCRdb lists only in-frame clones, some missing. This sample has 150,000 to 200,000 clones, with approximately 79% found just once. Source material: PBMCs. The receptors were gathered from a woman between 45 and 65 years old in good health and CMV-seropositive.

The chain links TRBV7-9 to TRBJ1-3; D unresolved. Trimming removed 4 bases at V and 0 bases at J, with 7 bases between. Germline V lookup: CDR1 SEHNR, CDR2 FQNEAQ (reference sequence). The CDR3 length is 14 residues. The CDR3 protein is CASSSPHSGNTIYF. The CDR3 region has the DNA TGTGCCAGCAGCTCCCCCCACTCTGGAAACACCATATATTTT.

On this clone itself: Other DNA sequences from this sample encode an identical CDR3 as well. This chain joins TRBV19 and TRBJ2-7, with 10 bases that match TRBD1. This CDR3 has 14 residues. V dropped 5 bases and J dropped 4; count of bases not matched to a gene: 5. Germline V CDR1 and CDR2: LNHDA, SQIVND (reference sequence). CDR3 bases: TGTGCCAGTAGTCTCCGGGACAGGGGATACGAGCAGTACTTC. This translates into CASSLRDRGYEQYF.